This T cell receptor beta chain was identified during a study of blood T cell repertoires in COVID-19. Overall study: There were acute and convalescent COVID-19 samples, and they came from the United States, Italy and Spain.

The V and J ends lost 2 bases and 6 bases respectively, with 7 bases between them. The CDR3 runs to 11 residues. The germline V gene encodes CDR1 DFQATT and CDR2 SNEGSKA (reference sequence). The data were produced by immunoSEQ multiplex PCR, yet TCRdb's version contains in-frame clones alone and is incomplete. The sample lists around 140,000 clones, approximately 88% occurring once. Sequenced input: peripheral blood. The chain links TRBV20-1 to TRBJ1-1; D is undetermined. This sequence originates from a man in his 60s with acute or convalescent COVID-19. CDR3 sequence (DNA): TGCAGTGCTAGACAGTGGCCTGAAGCTTTCTTT. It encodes CSARQWPEAFF.